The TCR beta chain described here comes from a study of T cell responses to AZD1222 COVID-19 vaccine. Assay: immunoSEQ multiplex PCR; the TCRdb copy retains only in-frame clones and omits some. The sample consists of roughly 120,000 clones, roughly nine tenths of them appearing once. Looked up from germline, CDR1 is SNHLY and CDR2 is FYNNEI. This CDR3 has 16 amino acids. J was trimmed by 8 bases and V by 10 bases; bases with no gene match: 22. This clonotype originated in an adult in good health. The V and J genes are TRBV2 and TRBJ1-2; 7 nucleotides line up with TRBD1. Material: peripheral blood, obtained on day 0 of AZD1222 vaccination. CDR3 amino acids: CANLLGVGGGAQGYTF. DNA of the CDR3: TGTGCCAACCTATTAGGAGTTGGAGGGGGCGCGCAGGGCTACACCTTC.